A selection of T cell receptor beta chains follows, all from one sample in a study of cytomegalovirus exposure and HLA in healthy donors. The repertoire was sequenced with immunoSEQ multiplex PCR; TCRdb's copy has only in-frame clones and lacks some. The repertoire has tens of thousands of clones, 81% of them found once; the top ten carry around 2.5%. Sequenced sample: PBMCs. The origin of the receptors is a man aged 45-65 years in good health and CMV-seronegative. CDR3s include the opening cysteine and the closing phenylalanine or tryptophan. The D gene is left open where the match is weak. Size tells how often a clone was seen (once, few, many) or the class of an expanded clone, and some rows leave it out.

CASSPQGGSEAFF	TGTGCCAGCAGCCCCCAGGGGGGTTCTGAAGCTTTCTTT	TRBV7-3	TRBD1	13	TRBJ1-1	.
CASSPRSGNYYNEQFF	TGCGCCAGCAGCCCCAGGTCAGGGAATTACTACAATGAGCAGTTCTTC	TRBV4-1	.	16	TRBJ2-1	.
CASSLGTGTLGGQYF	TGTGCCAGCAGCTTGGGGACAGGGACTCTCGGGGGGCAGTACTTC	TRBV11-2	TRBD1	15	TRBJ2-7	.
CASSVDDRAADTQYF	TGTGCCAGCAGCGTGGACGACAGGGCGGCAGATACGCAGTATTTT	TRBV9	TRBD1	15	TRBJ2-3	.
CASSLGQGAGGELFF	TGTGCCAGCAGTTTAGGTCAGGGGGCAGGCGGGGAGCTGTTTTTT	TRBV28	TRBD1	15	TRBJ2-2	.
CASSSQGGNTEAFF	TGTGCCAGCAGTAGTCAGGGGGGGAACACTGAAGCTTTCTTT	TRBV7-8	TRBD1	14	TRBJ1-1	once
CASSWDSTDTQYF	TGTGCCAGCAGCTGGGACTCCACAGATACGCAGTATTTT	TRBV27	.	13	TRBJ2-3	once
CASSYVAGVSDTQYF	TGTGCCAGCAGTTACGTAGCGGGAGTATCAGATACGCAGTATTTT	TRBV6-5	TRBD2	15	TRBJ2-3	.
CASSLSSGPYEQYF	TGTGCCAGCAGCTTAAGTAGCGGACCCTACGAGCAGTACTTC	TRBV7-9	.	14	TRBJ2-7	.
CASSITTGPDTQYF	TGTGCCAGTAGTATAACGACAGGCCCAGATACGCAGTATTTT	TRBV19	.	14	TRBJ2-3	.
CASSDNYNEQFF	TGTGCCAGCAGCGACAACTACAATGAGCAGTTCTTC	TRBV28	.	12	TRBJ2-1	.
CSSRALSYEQYF	TGTTCCAGCAGGGCTCTCTCCTACGAGCAGTACTTC	TRBV7-9	.	12	TRBJ2-7	.
CASSLVDLQGAIYF	TGTGCCAGCAGCTTAGTAGACCTACAGGGAGCCATATATTTT	TRBV7-2	.	14	TRBJ1-3	.
CASSHFAVSGSRGYNEQFF	TGTGCCAGCAGCCATTTTGCTGTCAGCGGGAGCAGGGGATACAATGAGCAGTTCTTC	TRBV7-9	TRBD2	19	TRBJ2-1	.
CAHSGGISGNTIYF	TGTGCCCATAGCGGGGGAATCTCTGGAAACACCATATATTTT	TRBV2	.	14	TRBJ1-3	.
CASLSVVGETQYF	TGTGCCAGCCTAAGCGTTGTCGGAGAGACCCAGTACTTC	TRBV6-6	.	13	TRBJ2-5	.
CSVDGGSGSTDTQYF	TGCAGCGTTGACGGAGGGAGCGGGTCAACAGATACGCAGTATTTT	TRBV29-1	.	15	TRBJ2-3	.
CASSLASGTGRVNEQFF	TGTGCCAGCAGCTTAGCTAGCGGGACGGGTCGGGTCAATGAGCAGTTCTTC	TRBV7-2	TRBD2	17	TRBJ2-1	once
CASSLVGGAGTEAFF	TGTGCCAGCAGCTTAGTCGGTGGGGCTGGCACTGAAGCTTTCTTT	TRBV7-2	.	15	TRBJ1-1	.
CASGRGGVTEAFF	TGTGCCAGTGGAAGGGGGGGGGTCACTGAAGCTTTCTTT	TRBV19	.	13	TRBJ1-1	.
CASSRDGTGGETQYF	TGTGCCAGCAGCCGAGACGGGACAGGTGGAGAGACCCAGTACTTC	TRBV7-2	TRBD1	15	TRBJ2-5	.
CASRPSGTSYEQYF	TGTGCCAGCAGACCTAGCGGGACGTCCTACGAGCAGTACTTC	TRBV6-6	TRBD2	14	TRBJ2-7	.
CASSLTSGRAQSDETQYF	TGTGCCAGCAGTCTGACTAGCGGGAGGGCCCAGTCAGATGAGACCCAGTACTTC	TRBV21-1	.	18	TRBJ2-5	.
CASSTGGVISGNTIYF	TGTGCCAGCAGCACCGGCGGGGTAATCTCTGGAAACACCATATATTTT	TRBV7-2	.	16	TRBJ1-3	.
CASSQVLDRINEKLFF	TGCGCCAGCAGCCAGGTTTTGGACAGAATTAATGAAAAACTGTTTTTT	TRBV4-3	.	16	TRBJ1-4	.
CASRAGQGFDEQFF	TGTGCCAGCAGAGCGGGACAGGGGTTCGATGAGCAGTTCTTC	TRBV6-6	TRBD1	14	TRBJ2-1	.
CAWGGPANTGELFF	TGTGCCTGGGGGGGCCCCGCGAACACCGGGGAGCTGTTTTTT	TRBV30	.	14	TRBJ2-2	.
CASRSIGNQPQHF	TGTGCCAGCAGGAGCATCGGCAATCAGCCCCAGCATTTT	TRBV21-1	.	13	TRBJ1-5	.
CASSYTRTGEREQYF	TGTGCCAGCAGCTACACTAGGACAGGGGAGAGGGAGCAGTACTTC	TRBV2	TRBD1	15	TRBJ2-7	.
CASSRTGASFDTQYF	TGTGCCAGCAGCCGGACAGGGGCGTCATTCGATACGCAGTATTTT	TRBV14	TRBD1	15	TRBJ2-3	.
CASSFSGRVTGELFF	TGTGCCAGCAGTTTTTCGGGTCGGGTCACCGGGGAGCTGTTTTTT	TRBV27	.	15	TRBJ2-2	.
CASSLGRAGLSYNEQFF	TGCGCCAGCAGCCTAGGAAGAGCGGGCCTCTCCTACAATGAGCAGTTCTTC	TRBV4-1	.	17	TRBJ2-1	.
CASSWPRGGFIGEQYF	TGTGCCAGCAGCTGGCCCCGGGGAGGCTTCATAGGCGAGCAGTACTTC	TRBV7-9	.	16	TRBJ2-7	.
CASSSNPDRNQYTDTQYF	TGTGCCAGCAGCTCTAACCCAGACAGGAACCAATACACAGATACGCAGTATTTT	TRBV7-6	.	18	TRBJ2-3	.
CAWSVMYRRGGDTQYF	TGTGCCTGGAGTGTAATGTACCGGCGGGGGGGGGATACGCAGTATTTT	TRBV30	TRBD2	16	TRBJ2-3	.
CGLGATNGYTF	TGTGGCTTAGGGGCAACGAATGGCTACACCTTC	TRBV30	.	11	TRBJ1-2	.
CSYRLSSYNEQFF	TGCAGCTACCGACTCAGCTCCTACAATGAGCAGTTCTTC	TRBV29-1	.	13	TRBJ2-1	.
CASSSLGTQQETQYF	TGCGCCAGCAGTTCCCTGGGCACCCAACAAGAGACCCAGTACTTC	TRBV5-1	.	15	TRBJ2-5	.
CASSPHGGAGSQPQHF	TGTGCCAGCAGCCCCCATGGGGGGGCAGGGAGTCAGCCCCAGCATTTT	TRBV7-9	.	16	TRBJ1-5	.
CASRYGGDGDSGANVLTF	TGCGCCAGCAGATACGGGGGGGACGGGGACTCTGGGGCCAACGTCCTGACTTTC	TRBV5-1	TRBD2	18	TRBJ2-6	.
CASSAEGAPGTDTQYF	TGTGCCAGCAGCGCAGAGGGGGCGCCAGGCACAGATACGCAGTATTTT	TRBV9	TRBD1	16	TRBJ2-3	.
CATASLAGGDRTQYF	TGTGCCACCGCCTCTCTAGCGGGAGGCGATAGGACCCAGTACTTC	TRBV27	TRBD2	15	TRBJ2-5	.
CASSPRTGLRNEQFF	TGTGCCAGCAGCCCTCGGACAGGGTTGAGGAATGAGCAGTTCTTC	TRBV7-3	TRBD1	15	TRBJ2-1	.
CASSFLQGRRDYGYTF	TGTGCCAGCAGCTTTTTACAGGGGAGGCGCGACTATGGCTACACCTTC	TRBV5-6	TRBD1	16	TRBJ1-2	.
CSSSPNRESSYEQYF	TGTTCCAGCAGCCCGAACAGGGAGAGCTCCTACGAGCAGTACTTC	TRBV7-9	.	15	TRBJ2-7	few
CASSLRGGGSSYNEQFF	TGTGCCAGCAGCCTTCGTGGGGGCGGCAGCTCCTACAATGAGCAGTTCTTC	TRBV7-3	.	17	TRBJ2-1	.
CASSFGQGLYEQYF	TGTGCCAGCAGTTTTGGACAGGGTCTCTACGAGCAGTACTTC	TRBV28	TRBD1	14	TRBJ2-7	once
CASSLVVAPDTQYF	TGCGCCAGCAGCTTGGTGGTAGCCCCAGATACGCAGTATTTT	TRBV5-1	.	14	TRBJ2-3	.
CASSEGPSGVGEKLFF	TGCGCCAGCAGCGAAGGCCCATCGGGGGTAGGGGAAAAACTGTTTTTT	TRBV4-3	.	16	TRBJ1-4	few
CASSLGSSRGTEAFF	TGTGCCAGCAGCTTGGGGAGCTCGCGGGGGACTGAAGCTTTCTTT	TRBV5-5	.	15	TRBJ1-1	.
CASGNRERGEYEQYF	TGCGCCAGCGGGAACAGGGAGCGGGGGGAGTACGAGCAGTACTTC	TRBV4-1	TRBD2	15	TRBJ2-7	.
CATLGQGVGTDTQYF	TGTGCCACCCTGGGACAGGGGGTTGGTACAGATACGCAGTATTTT	TRBV2	TRBD1	15	TRBJ2-3	.
CASSMNYPPLGQPQHF	TGTGCCAGTAGTATGAATTACCCACCGTTGGGCCAGCCCCAGCATTTT	TRBV19	.	16	TRBJ1-5	.
CASSPTIHAADTQYF	TGTGCCAGCAGTCCGACAATCCACGCCGCAGATACGCAGTATTTT	TRBV27	.	15	TRBJ2-3	.